This T cell receptor (beta chain) was sequenced for a study of T cell repertoires in cytomegalovirus infection. Study overall: CMV epitopes used comprised recently identified HLA-C-restricted ones and well-studied HLA-B-restricted ones. Public signatures in TCR beta pointed to CMV infection and matching HLA type. Study-level results: It was HLA-C-restricted CMV-specific TCR beta clonotypes that dominated the response ex vivo. There were carriers of CMV plus the relevant HLA, and cumulative public TCR beta family frequency identified them.

TCRdb ran MiXCR on the reads and lists one entry per CDR3 protein. Counted here are approximately 770,000 distinct CDR3 sequences, almost 30% occurring once; the ten biggest clones make up about an eighth. Trimming cost V 11 bases and J 3 bases; bases outside gene matches: 9. There are 13 residues in the CDR3. The germline gives CDR1 SEHNR, CDR2 FQNEAQ (reference sequence). In regard to this clonotype: Its antigen is not known.

The receptor was isolated from a human donor in good health (CMV status not recorded). Some clones in this sample may be carry-over from other donors' samples. The sequences come from cultured CD8+ T cells from PBMCs, collected from culture after CMV antigen stimulation. The rearrangement joins TRBV7-9 to TRBJ1-2, with 7 bases lining up with TRBD1. CDR3 DNA sequence: TGTGCCGGCTTTCCTACAGGGGACTATGGCTACACCTTC. Translation gives CAGFPTGDYGYTF.